This TCR beta chain came from a study of cytomegalovirus exposure and HLA in healthy donors. General observations from the study: Associated with HLA alleles at 0.05 false discovery rate in a later analysis were around 17,000 TCR beta sequences. In a later analysis, productive TCRs from donors in an Asian-associated ancestry cluster reportedly carried fewer N-insertions than the cohort mean. For TCR beta chains, V- and J-gene trimming was later linked to a missense DCLRE1C variant.

13 Jbeta primers and 60 Vbeta primers were used for the PCR. The authors' processing: The authors later counted roughly 76 million unique TCR beta chains, some 11 million of them shared. TCRdb's copy holds only in-frame clones and misses some; the assay was immunoSEQ multiplex PCR. From that table come the V and J calls and clone size; the DNA was used to work out D and trimming. The repertoire holds around 210,000 clones, around 80% seen once, with under 0.6% in the top ten. The trim removed 6 bases at V and 1 base at J, leaving 3 bases unmatched. Germline values: CDR1 SEHNR, CDR2 FQNEAQ (reference sequence). The length of the CDR3 is 14 residues. About this clone itself: Its matching antigen is unknown.

The sample was PBMCs. The origin of this receptor is a boy between 10 and 17 years old in good health and CMV-seronegative. This chain links TRBV7-9 with TRBJ2-3, with 8 bases aligning to TRBD2. DNA of the CDR3: TGTGCCAGCAGACCGGGACTAGGCACAGATACGCAGTATTTT. Residues: CASRPGLGTDTQYF.